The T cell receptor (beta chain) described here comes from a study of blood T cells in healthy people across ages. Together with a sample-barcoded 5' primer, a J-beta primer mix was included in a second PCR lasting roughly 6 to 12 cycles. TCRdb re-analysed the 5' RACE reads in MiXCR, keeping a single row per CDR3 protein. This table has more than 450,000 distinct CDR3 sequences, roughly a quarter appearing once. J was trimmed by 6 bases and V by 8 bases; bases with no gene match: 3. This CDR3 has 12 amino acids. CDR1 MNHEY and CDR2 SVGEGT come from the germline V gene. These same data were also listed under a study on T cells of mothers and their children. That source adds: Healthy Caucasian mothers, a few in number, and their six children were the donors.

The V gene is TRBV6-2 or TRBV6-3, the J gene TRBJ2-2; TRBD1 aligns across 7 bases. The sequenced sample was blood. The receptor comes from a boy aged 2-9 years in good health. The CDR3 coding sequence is TGTGCCAGCGGACAGGCACCCGGGGAGCTGTTTTTT. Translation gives CASGQAPGELFF.